The present TCR beta chain was sequenced within a study of early T cells in non-severe SARS-CoV-2 infection. Study-level findings and limits: Anti-spike CD8 responses were favored in VDJdb matching, and private and CD4 specificities were missed.

In its sample, this clonotype was seen many times. The antigen is undetermined. Attached unique molecular identifiers marked individual cDNA molecules. MiXCR was run by TCRdb on the 5' RACE reads, yielding one entry per CDR3 protein. The data contain about 25,000 distinct CDR3 sequences, about 5.5% of them singletons. Germline values: CDR1 SGHNT, CDR2 YYREEE (reference sequence). This CDR3 has 16 amino acids. With V trimmed by 4 bases and J by 5 bases, 13 bases remained unmatched. The TCR was taken from an adult who was a healthcare worker with PCR-confirmed SARS-CoV-2 infection or an uninfected control (not recorded which). The rearrangement links TRBV5-4 to TRBJ2-5, with 8 nucleotides matching TRBD1. Sample: whole blood. CDR3 residues: CASSLQKAGGWETQYF. CDR3 bases: TGTGCCAGCAGCCTCCAGAAGGCAGGGGGCTGGGAGACCCAGTACTTC.